These T cell receptor beta chains were read from a single sample in a study of PD-L1 blockade in urothelial cancer. Method: immunoSEQ multiplex PCR; TCRdb's copy keeps in-frame clones and lacks some. Seen here are under 55,000 clones, approximately 80% observed once, and the top ten hold about 5.3%. Here the sequenced sample was PBMCs, taken around atezolizumab (anti-PD-L1) treatment. The receptors were sampled from a man between 40 and 49 years old with urothelial cancer. The CDR3 runs from the conserved cysteine through the conserved F or W. Each record gives: V gene, D gene, clone size, J gene, CDR3 DNA, CDR3 protein. The D gene is left open where the match is weak. Rows may omit the clone size; those that give it use once, few, many or a size class.

TRBV9	NA	NA	TRBJ2-7	TGTGCCAGCACCAGAGGAATGGGGTCGGGGGATGCGGACGAGCAGTACTTC	CASTRGMGSGDADEQYF
TRBV5-6	TRBD1	NA	TRBJ2-7	TGTGCCAGCAGCTCCGACAGGGGAGAGCCTTACGAGCAGTACTTC	CASSSDRGEPYEQYF
TRBV5-1	NA	NA	TRBJ1-1	TGCGCCAGCAGCGTGGTTAATCTTAACACTGAAGCTTTCTTT	CASSVVNLNTEAFF
TRBV20-1	NA	NA	TRBJ2-1	TGCAGTGCTCCAGGGTACAATGAGCAGTTCTTC	CSAPGYNEQFF
TRBV28	TRBD1	NA	TRBJ2-7	TGTGCCAGCAGTAGGACAGGGGGCGACTCGGGGGGGTACTTC	CASSRTGGDSGGYF
TRBV4-1	TRBD1	NA	TRBJ1-5	TGCGCCAGCAGCCAAACAGGGGGAGGTCAGCCCCAGCATTTT	CASSQTGGGQPQHF
TRBV5-4	NA	NA	TRBJ2-3	TGTGCCAGCAGCTTGGGGGGCCGGACGCAGTATTTT	CASSLGGRTQYF
TRBV29-1	NA	NA	TRBJ2-5	TGCAGCGTTGAAGTAGCAGGGGCCAGACCCCAAGAGACCCAGTACTTC	CSVEVAGARPQETQYF
TRBV18	TRBD1	NA	TRBJ2-5	TGTGCCAGCTCGCTGGGACAGGGCCAAGAGACCCAGTACTTC	CASSLGQGQETQYF
TRBV30	NA	NA	TRBJ1-4	TGTGCCTGGATGCGAAACCCGGGGGAAAAACTGTTTTTT	CAWMRNPGEKLFF
TRBV2	NA	NA	TRBJ2-1	TGTGCCAGCAGTGGTGAACTTAGCTCCTACAATGAGCAGTTCTTC	CASSGELSSYNEQFF
TRBV19	TRBD2	few	TRBJ2-1	TGTGCCAGTAGTCATCGGGCTAGCGGGAGGCAAGATGAGCAGTTCTTC	CASSHRASGRQDEQFF
TRBV7-3	NA	NA	TRBJ2-2	TGTGCCAGCAGCTTAATTCCGGGGGCGAACACCGGGGAGCTGTTTTTT	CASSLIPGANTGELFF
TRBV6-4	NA	NA	TRBJ1-1	TGTGCCAGCAGTGACACGCGGTTGAACACTGAAGCTTTCTTT	CASSDTRLNTEAFF
TRBV7-9	TRBD2	few	TRBJ2-1	TGTGCCAGCAGCTTGCCCCCAAGACTAGCTGGGGCAAGGGATGAGCAGTTCTTC	CASSLPPRLAGARDEQFF
TRBV27	TRBD2	NA	TRBJ2-3	TGTGCCAGCGGCCCCCTAGCGGACTTGGGGCCAGATACGCAGTATTTT	CASGPLADLGPDTQYF
TRBV6-4	TRBD1	NA	TRBJ1-1	TGTGCCAGCAGTGACACGGACAGGGTCACTGAAGCTTTCTTT	CASSDTDRVTEAFF
TRBV5-1	TRBD1	NA	TRBJ1-1	TGCGCCAGCAGCTTAGGAGGGGGCGCGGAGGGTACTGAAGCTTTCTTT	CASSLGGGAEGTEAFF
TRBV4-3	NA	NA	TRBJ2-7	TGCGCCAGCAGCCAAGGGGGAGGTTACGAGCAGTACTTC	CASSQGGGYEQYF
TRBV15	TRBD1	NA	TRBJ2-6	TGTGCCACCAGCTTCTCGACAGGGGCTGGGGCCAACGTCCTGACTTTC	CATSFSTGAGANVLTF
TRBV5-1	NA	NA	TRBJ2-5	TGCGCCAGCAGCTTGGACGGGGTGGGGACCCAGTACTTC	CASSLDGVGTQYF
TRBV10-3	TRBD2	NA	TRBJ2-7	TGTGCCATCGGGTTGAACGGGAGGGCCTTCGAGCAGTACTTC	CAIGLNGRAFEQYF
TRBV9	NA	NA	TRBJ2-2	TGTGCCAGCAGCCCGACTGACCAATTAACCGGGGAGCTGTTTTTT	CASSPTDQLTGELFF
TRBV19	NA	NA	TRBJ2-1	TGTGCCAGTAATACAGGGAGTGGTGAGCAGTTCTTC	CASNTGSGEQFF
TRBV7-3	NA	few	TRBJ1-1	TGTGCCAGCAGCTACTATACGAACACTGAAGCTTTCTTT	CASSYYTNTEAFF
TRBV25-1	TRBD2	once	TRBJ2-1	TGTGCCAGCAGTGGACTAGCGGGAGGGCCTGAAAATGAGCAGTTCTTC	CASSGLAGGPENEQFF
TRBV5-1	TRBD1	NA	TRBJ2-6	TGCGCCAGCAGCTCTCCGGGACAGGGGCCTGTCCTGACTTTC	CASSSPGQGPVLTF
TRBV5-1	NA	NA	TRBJ2-7	TGCGCCAGCAGCTTGGAAGCTAGTAACCTCTACGAGCAGTACTTC	CASSLEASNLYEQYF
TRBV19	NA	NA	TRBJ1-5	TGTGCCAGTCAAAAGCGGGGCGGCAATCAGCCCCAGCATTTT	CASQKRGGNQPQHF
TRBV5-1	TRBD2	NA	TRBJ2-1	TGCGCCAGCAGCTTGGACGCTCCTGGTGCGGGAGGCGAGTACAATGAGCAGTTCTTC	CASSLDAPGAGGEYNEQFF
TRBV30	NA	NA	TRBJ2-2	TGTGCCTGGAGTGTAAACAACCAGGCCGGGGAGCTGTTTTTT	CAWSVNNQAGELFF
TRBV4-1	TRBD2	NA	TRBJ2-1	TGCGCCAGCAGCCAAGTTATTAGCGGGAGTAGTAGTTCCTACAATGAGCAGTTCTTC	CASSQVISGSSSSYNEQFF
TRBV7-9	TRBD1	NA	TRBJ1-1	TGTGCCAGCAGGGGACAGGGGGGGGACACTGAAGCTTTCTTT	CASRGQGGDTEAFF
TRBV18	NA	NA	TRBJ2-1	TGTGCCAGCTCACCACAATCAGGCTACAATGAGCAGTTCTTC	CASSPQSGYNEQFF
TRBV2	TRBD2	NA	TRBJ2-5	TGTGCCAGCAGTGGTGGGAGGGCCAAGGGGGAGACCCAGTACTTC	CASSGGRAKGETQYF
TRBV5-6	NA	NA	TRBJ1-2	TGTGCCAGCAGCGAATGGGCTCGTGGGTATGGCTACACCTTC	CASSEWARGYGYTF
TRBV19	NA	NA	TRBJ1-3	TGTGCCAGTAGTATGGCCGGAAACACCATATATTTT	CASSMAGNTIYF
TRBV12-1	NA	NA	TRBJ1-5	TGTGCCAGCAGCCCTGGTCAGGGGAGTCAGCCCCAGCATTTT	CASSPGQGSQPQHF
TRBV18	NA	NA	TRBJ2-2	TGTGCCAGCTCACCACCTGGAGACACCGGGGAGCTGTTTTTT	CASSPPGDTGELFF
TRBV7-3	NA	few	TRBJ2-2	TGTGCCAGCAGCTCGAACGGCCTTGGACAGCTCGACACCGGGGAGCTGTTTTTT	CASSSNGLGQLDTGELFF
TRBV7-8	NA	NA	TRBJ1-1	TGTGCCAGCAGACCCGACAGGTCTTCTGAAGCTTTCTTT	CASRPDRSSEAFF
TRBV4-1	TRBD2	NA	TRBJ2-5	TGCGCCAGCAGCCTGGCGAGCGGGAGGGAGGAGACCCAGTACTTC	CASSLASGREETQYF
TRBV2	TRBD2	NA	TRBJ2-1	TGTGCCAGCAGTGTAACTAGCGGGAGATCTTTGGGCAATGAGCAGTTCTTC	CASSVTSGRSLGNEQFF